This note documents a single T cell receptor (beta chain) sequence. Its target is unknown. TCRdb redid the calling of the reads with MiXCR, one entry per CDR3 protein. The table records hundreds of thousands of distinct CDR3 sequences, more than 25% of them present only once. CDR1 SGHVS and CDR2 FNYEAQ come from the germline V gene. V was pared by 5 bases and J by 2 bases, with 17 bases between. This CDR3 comprises 16 residues. The sample belongs to a study of T cell repertoires in cytomegalovirus infection. Study overall: Public TCR beta signatures indicated both CMV infection and matching HLA type.

Whole-study results and caveats: There were carriers of CMV plus the relevant HLA, and cumulative public TCR beta family frequency identified them. CMV-specific TCR beta clonotypes restricted by HLA-C were the ones dominating the ex vivo response.

The sample in question was cultured CD8+ T cells from PBMCs, obtained from culture after CMV antigen stimulation. The receptor was isolated from a human donor in good health (CMV status not recorded). Some clones in this sample may be carry-over from other donors' samples. The chain employs TRBV7-6 and TRBJ2-3, with D tentatively TRBD2 (6 bases). The CDR3 spells CASSAQTRTYTDTQYF. The CDR3 region has the DNA TGTGCCAGCAGCGCCCAGACTAGGACATACACAGATACGCAGTATTTT. Full variable domain (missing parts from reference TRBV7-6 and TRBJ2-3): GAGVSQSPRYKVTKRGQDVALRCDPISGHVSLYWYRQALGQGPEFLTYFNYEAQQDKSGLPNDRFSAERPEGSISTLTIQRTEQRDSAMYRCASSAQTRTYTDTQYFGPGTRLTVL.